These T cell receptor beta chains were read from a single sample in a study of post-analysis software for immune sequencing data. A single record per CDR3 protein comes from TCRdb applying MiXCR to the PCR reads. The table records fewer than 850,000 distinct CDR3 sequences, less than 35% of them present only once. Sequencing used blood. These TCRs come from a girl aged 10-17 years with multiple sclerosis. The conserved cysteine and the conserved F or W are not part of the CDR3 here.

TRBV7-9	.	ASSLVSADGGNIQY
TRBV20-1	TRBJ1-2	SARPPGQGGYGYT
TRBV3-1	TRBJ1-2	ASSRDSFNYGYA
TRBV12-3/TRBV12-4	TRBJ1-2	ASRSWDRPQGYT
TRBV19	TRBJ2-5	ASSRQGFETQY
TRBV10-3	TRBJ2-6	AITSGDRGPSGANVLT
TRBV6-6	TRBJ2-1	ASNSGVADASSYNEQF
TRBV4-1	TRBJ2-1	ASSQVAGNEQF
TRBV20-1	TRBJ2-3	SARDVVRPSTDTQY
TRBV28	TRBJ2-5	ASSLAQGMVETQY
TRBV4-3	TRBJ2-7	ASSQDKGNYEQY
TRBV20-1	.	SARVTAVGTQY
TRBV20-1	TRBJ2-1	SAQTSGRNNEQF
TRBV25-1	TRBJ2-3	ASSRPTLPDTQY
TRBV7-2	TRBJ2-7	ASSPPSGLGYEQY
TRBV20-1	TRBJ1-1	SASTGARGTEAF
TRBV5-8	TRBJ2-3	ASSFGISGVTDTQY
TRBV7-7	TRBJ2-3	ASSKSGRATDTQY
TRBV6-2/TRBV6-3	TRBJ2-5	ASTPDREETQY
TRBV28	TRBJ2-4	ASRDRTAKNIQY
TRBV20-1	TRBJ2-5	SASSTGIPQETQY
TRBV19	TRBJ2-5	ASSIGRGETQY
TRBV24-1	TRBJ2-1	ATSGARGTYNEQF
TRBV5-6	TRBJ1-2	ASSLAGGERGYT
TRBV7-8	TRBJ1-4	ASSLYRGQEKLF
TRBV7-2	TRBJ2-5	ASSLVREVTETQY
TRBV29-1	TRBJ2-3	SVGNRDTQY
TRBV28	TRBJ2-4	ASSLNLRGGIQY
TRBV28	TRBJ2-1	ASHEGPLSSYNEQF
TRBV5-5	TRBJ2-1	ASSLDLPGLAELNEQF
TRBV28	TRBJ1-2	ASSLSWGLGGYT